Listed below are T cell receptor beta chains from one sample, sequenced in a study of T cell responses to AZD1222 COVID-19 vaccine. Profiled with immunoSEQ multiplex PCR; TCRdb holds only in-frame clones, not every one. Altogether about 110,000 clones are present, around nine tenths being singletons, with the ten largest covering roughly 3.2%. Sequenced here: peripheral blood, sampled on day 0 of MenACWY control vaccination. These receptors all stem from an adult in good health. The conserved cysteine and the conserved F or W are not part of the CDR3 here. The D gene is left open where the match is weak.

. TRBJ2-2 14 TRBV5-1 ASSSSPGRDTGELF
. TRBJ2-5 13 TRBV25-1 ASSEEGRGVWTQY
TRBD1 TRBJ1-2 10 TRBV5-1 ASSSDRISYT
. TRBJ1-1 14 TRBV3-1/TRBV3-2 ASSKRSGPLKDEAF
. TRBJ1-2 12 TRBV29-1 SVEYGGGSGGYT
TRBD2 TRBJ2-7 12 TRBV3-1/TRBV3-2 ASSQGLDPYEQY
. TRBJ2-5 11 TRBV7-2 ASSPRTQETQY
. TRBJ1-2 13 TRBV2 ASSYTGLRHYGYT
TRBD1 TRBJ2-7 12 TRBV5-1 ASSSGTGEYEQY
TRBD2 TRBJ2-3 13 TRBV7-9 ASSLGSGGTDTQY
TRBD2 TRBJ2-3 14 TRBV4-3 ASSQDSLAGGRTQY
. TRBJ2-2 12 TRBV9 ASSVEGGTGELF
. TRBJ2-2 14 TRBV19 ASTPRQGANTGELF
. TRBJ1-5 12 TRBV4-2 ASSQDGVMEPQH
. TRBJ2-5 13 TRBV5-4 ASSLGLALAETQY
TRBD1 TRBJ1-1 10 TRBV10-3 AIRTGSTEAF
. TRBJ1-6 14 TRBV9 ASSVGGGGNNSPLH
. TRBJ2-6 14 TRBV5-1 ASSPSWNSGANVLT
. TRBJ2-7 15 TRBV21-1 ASSKVDERGEGYEQY
. TRBJ1-1 13 TRBV5-1 ASSLARDVNTEAF
. TRBJ1-1 11 TRBV10-1 ASSEGPGLGAF
. TRBJ1-1 13 TRBV6-2/TRBV6-3 ASSYRATDWAEAF
TRBD1 TRBJ2-2 12 TRBV30 AGARTGGTGELF
. TRBJ1-1 12 TRBV4-1 ASSQDWGRFEAF
. TRBJ1-6 13 TRBV6-5 ASSYSQGPNSPLH
. TRBJ1-3 13 TRBV5-6 ASSTWPGAGNTIY
. TRBJ2-2 13 TRBV11-2 ASTPPGANTGELF